A single sample is the source of the 30 T cell receptor beta chains below, sequenced in a study of CD8+ T cells in alopecia areata. The treatment denotes: oral pan-JAK inhibitor, 5-10 mg twice daily. RNA, once extracted, was reverse transcribed into cDNA for use as the sequencing template. The repertoire was sequenced with immunoSEQ multiplex PCR; TCRdb's copy has only in-frame clones and lacks some. The data hold about 210,000 clones, with 50% to 70% observed a single time. The starting material was CD4+ T cells sorted from blood, obtained at week 4, from a patient treated with tofacitinib. Receptor source: a human donor with alopecia areata.

This clone has a handful of counts. The genes are TRBV29-1 and TRBJ2-2; the D gene is possibly TRBD2 (6 bases). This CDR3 spans 13 amino acids. With 5 bases removed from V and 4 bases from J, the gap between germline ends came to 11 bases. CDR1 is SQVTM and CDR2 is ANQGSEA in the germline V gene. The CDR3 sequence: CSVSGLITGELFF. The CDR3 DNA reads TGCAGCGTTTCGGGACTCATCACCGGGGAGCTGTTTTTT.

The genes are TRBV29-1 and TRBJ1-2; D is perhaps TRBD1 (6 bases). This CDR3 region has 11 residues. Germline lookup yields CDR1 SQVTM and CDR2 ANQGSEA. Deletions cut 7 bases from V and 6 bases from J, with 12 bases between. The CDR3 is CSGAGEHGYTF. CDR3 DNA sequence: TGCAGCGGGGCAGGGGAACATGGCTACACCTTC.

The chain links TRBV25-1 to TRBJ1-1; a weak D match, TRBD1 (6 bases). CDR1 is MGHDK, CDR2 SYGVNS, per germline. This CDR3 comprises 12 residues. V was pared by 6 bases and J by 11 bases, with 16 bases between. In nucleotides, the CDR3 is TGTGCCAGCAGCGTTACAGGGCTTATGGCTTTCTTT. As protein: CASSVTGLMAFF.

This clone turned up a few times. This chain joins TRBV30 and TRBJ2-4; TRBD1 matches at 12 bases. V dropped 5 bases and J dropped 0; count of bases not matched to a gene: 11. CDR1 GTSNPN and CDR2 SVGIG come from the germline V gene (reference sequence). CDR3 length: 18 residues. As DNA, the CDR3 is TGTGCCTGGGCCGGGACAGGGGGCCGGCAACTAGCCAAAAACATTCAGTACTTC. Translated, it gives CAWAGTGGRQLAKNIQYF.

CDR3 DNA sequence: TGTGCCAGCAGCCCCAACAGGGGGCAGCGTTCCTACAATGAGCAGTTCTTC. Encoded protein: CASSPNRGQRSYNEQFF. V gene TRBV7-3 combines with J gene TRBJ2-1; the match to TRBD1 covers 9 bases. Germline assignment: CDR1 SGHTA and CDR2 FQGTGA. V was clipped by 5 bases and J by 1 base; unmatched bases: 9. The CDR3 contains 17 residues.

This clone was detected once. The chain couples TRBV28 to TRBJ2-5; 8 nucleotides align to TRBD1. Germline values: CDR1 MDHEN, CDR2 SYDVKM. The CDR3 length is 14 residues. J was trimmed by 4 bases and V by 10 bases; bases with no gene match: 11. The CDR3 sequence: CATEYPGGIETQYF. DNA of the CDR3: TGTGCCACAGAATATCCAGGGGGCATAGAGACCCAGTACTTC.

This clone was observed a few times. The chain joins TRBV2 to TRBJ1-4; perhaps TRBD1 as D (5 bases). This CDR3 contains 13 residues. Trimming stripped 7 bases from V and 4 bases from J, with 10 bases between. Germline loops: CDR1 SNHLY, CDR2 FYNNEI. Here the CDR3 DNA reads TGTGCCAGCAAGACAGACTTTAATGAAAAACTGTTTTTT. It encodes CASKTDFNEKLFF.

The chain couples TRBV4-3 to TRBJ1-2, with 7 bases aligning to TRBD1. This CDR3 is built from 17 residues. J gave up 4 bases and V 1 base, and 12 bases lay outside the gene matches. The germline V gene encodes CDR1 LGHNA and CDR2 YSLEER. Written as DNA, the CDR3 is TGCGCCAGCAGCCAAGGGAGACGACAGGGAACAACCTATGGCTACACCTTC. It translates to CASSQGRRQGTTYGYTF.

This clone was found once. V and J are TRBV5-1 and TRBJ2-7; the D is unclear. The CDR3 contains 13 residues. Germline V gene data show CDR1 as SGHRS and CDR2 as YFSETQ. Trimming shortened V by 2 bases and J by 6 bases, and 12 bases separated the two germline ends. The CDR3 protein is CASSLIETGEQYF. CDR3 nucleotide sequence: TGCGCCAGCAGCTTAATTGAGACGGGCGAGCAGTACTTC.

The J gene is TRBJ1-6, the V gene TRBV2; D remains unclear. The length of the CDR3 is 12 residues. Per germline, CDR1 SNHLY and CDR2 FYNNEI. Between the trimmed V and J ends, which lost 7 bases and 10 bases, there was a span of 11 bases. CDR3 protein: CASTSSGSPLHF. The CDR3 DNA follows: TGTGCCAGCACCTCGTCGGGGTCACCCCTCCACTTT.

This clone was picked up a small number of times. The chain recombines TRBV30 with TRBJ2-2, with no clear D. V was trimmed by 2 bases and J by 5 bases, leaving 9 bases between them. This CDR3 region has 13 residues. CDR1 and CDR2 from the germline V gene are GTSNPN and SVGIG (reference sequence). CDR3 loop: CAWSPQATGELFF. CDR3 coding DNA: TGTGCCTGGAGTCCGCAGGCTACCGGGGAGCTGTTTTTT.

The chain couples TRBV27 to TRBJ1-4; weak D call: TRBD1 (5 bases). V was pared by 2 bases and J by 4 bases, with 8 bases between. The CDR3 length is 14 residues. The germline CDR1 and CDR2 sequences are MNHEY and SMNVEV (reference sequence). The CDR3 DNA follows: TGTGCCAGCAGTTTACAGGGATTTAATGAAAAACTGTTTTTT. This translates into CASSLQGFNEKLFF.

The chain couples TRBV30 to TRBJ2-3; D is possibly TRBD1 (6 bases). Germline V CDR1 and CDR2: GTSNPN, SVGIG (reference sequence). Trimming removed 0 bases from V and 6 bases from J, with 13 bases in between. CDR3 length: 14 amino acids. The CDR3 DNA reads TGTGCCTGGAGTGTTGCAGGGGTCAGCGATACGCAGTATTTT. This gives the protein CAWSVAGVSDTQYF.

This clone was detected only a few times. V and J are TRBV9 and TRBJ1-2, with 7 bases lining up with TRBD1. The germline gives CDR1 SGDLS, CDR2 YYNGEE. Losses at the gene ends were 0 bases for V and 3 bases for J; bases not matched to a gene: 2. The CDR3 consists of 14 residues. The CDR3 DNA sequence: TGTGCCAGCAGCGTAGGTGGACAGGACTATGGCTACACCTTC. Translated, it gives CASSVGGQDYGYTF.

The chain carries TRBV7-2 and TRBJ1-4; D uncertain. The CDR3 covers 14 residues. The germline V and J ends were trimmed by 1 base and 5 bases, with 8 bases remaining between them. CDR1 and CDR2 from the germline V gene are SGHTA and FQGNSA. CDR3 coding DNA: TGTGCCAGCAGCTTAGACAGTTACAATGAAAAACTGTTTTTT. This codes for CASSLDSYNEKLFF.

In nucleotides, the CDR3 is TGTGCCAGCAGAGGACCCGGGATATCCTACAATGAGCAGTTCTTC. Amino acids: CASRGPGISYNEQFF. The chain joins TRBV27 to TRBJ2-1, with a weak D call TRBD2 (5 bases). This CDR3 has 15 residues. The V end lost 6 bases, the J end lost 1 base, and 13 bases lay between the germline ends. CDR1 and CDR2 (germline): MNHEY, SMNVEV (reference sequence).

The V gene is TRBV7-2, the J gene TRBJ1-5; TRBD1 matches at 9 bases. Germline assignment: CDR1 SGHTA and CDR2 FQGNSA. The CDR3 is 16 residues long. Trimming cost V 2 bases and J 5 bases; bases outside gene matches: 7. The CDR3 protein is CASSLQGTGGHQPQHF. The CDR3 region has the DNA TGTGCCAGCAGCTTACAAGGTACAGGGGGCCATCAGCCCCAGCATTTT.

This chain connects TRBV19 to TRBJ2-7; TRBD1 matches at 9 bases. CDR1 and CDR2 from the germline V gene are LNHDA and SQIVND (reference sequence). Germline trimming cut 3 bases from V and 5 bases from J; bases unmatched to any gene: 11. The CDR3 extends over 16 amino acids. Written as DNA, the CDR3 is TGTGCCAGTAGTATCTTCAGGACAGGGGCCAAAGACGAGCAGTACTTC. Translating it yields CASSIFRTGAKDEQYF.

The chain combines TRBV10-2 with TRBJ2-3, with D tentatively TRBD1 or TRBD2 (5 bases each). Germline V CDR1 and CDR2: WSHSY, SAAADI. The CDR3 is 14 amino acids. Trimming left V 2 bases short and J 2 bases short, with 8 bases between. This CDR3 reads CASSEEGYTDTQYF. CDR3 in DNA: TGCGCCAGCAGTGAGGAGGGGTACACAGATACGCAGTATTTT.

V and J are TRBV6-6 and TRBJ1-6, with 7 bases matching TRBD1. V dropped 6 bases and J dropped 7; count of bases not matched to a gene: 9. This CDR3 comprises 15 residues. In germline, CDR1 is MNHNY, CDR2 SVGAGI (reference sequence). In DNA form, the CDR3 reads TGTGCCAGCAGCCCCCAGACAGGGACAAATTCACCCCTCCACTTT. Encoded protein: CASSPQTGTNSPLHF.

This clone has just a few counts. The genes are TRBV7-9 and TRBJ1-2; D is unresolved. The V end lost 4 bases, the J end lost 7 bases, and 13 bases lay between the germline ends. CDR1 and CDR2 from the germline V gene are SEHNR and FQNEAQ (reference sequence). This CDR3 is 13 amino acids long. CDR3 nucleotides: TGTGCCAGCAGCTCCGAGTCCTCTAGTGGCTACACCTTC. Its translation: CASSSESSSGYTF.

The chain combines TRBV7-2 with TRBJ2-3; D may be TRBD2 (7 bases). V dropped 5 bases and J dropped 6 bases, with 18 bases sitting between them. Germline V lookup: CDR1 SGHTA, CDR2 FQGNSA. This CDR3 has 15 amino acids. The CDR3 sequence is CASSPRRGAGDTQYF. The CDR3 nucleotides are TGTGCCAGCAGCCCCCGCCGGGGGGCAGGGGATACGCAGTATTTT.

This clone was detected many times. The V call is TRBV18, the J call TRBJ2-7; 7 bases are a match to TRBD1. This CDR3 contains 13 residues. In germline, CDR1 is KGHSH, CDR2 LQKENI. V lost 6 bases to trimming and J lost 5 bases; unmatched junction nucleotides: 7. The CDR3 sequence is CASSQNQGDEQYF. DNA of the CDR3: TGTGCCAGCTCCCAGAACCAGGGGGACGAGCAGTACTTC. Variable domain in full (rest from reference TRBV18 and TRBJ2-7): NAGVMQNPRHLVRRRGQEARLRCSPMKGHSHVYWYRQLPEEGLKFMVYLQKENIIDESGMPKERFSAEFPKEGPSILRIQQVVRGDSAAYFCASSQNQGDEQYFGPGTRLTVT.

This clone was seen repeatedly, ten times or more. This same CDR3 is encoded by further DNA sequences in the sample. The chain carries TRBV7-2 and TRBJ2-3, with D hard to call. The CDR3 runs 15 residues. CDR1 SGHTA and CDR2 FQGNSA come from the germline V gene. Trimming shortened V by 0 bases and J by 2 bases, and 9 bases separated the two germline ends. In DNA, the CDR3 is TGTGCCAGCAGCTTAGCCTTGGGGAACACAGATACGCAGTATTTT. Protein: CASSLALGNTDTQYF.

A remark on this clone: The same CDR3 arises from other DNA sequences in this sample as well. The chain employs TRBV27 and TRBJ2-1; 7 nucleotides agree with TRBD1. Trimming at V came to 2 bases and at J to 0 bases, leaving 4 bases not matched to a gene. The CDR3 contains 16 residues. Germline CDR1 reads MNHEY; CDR2 reads SMNVEV (reference sequence). DNA for the CDR3: TGTGCCAGCAGTTTAAGCAGGGACAGCTCCTACAATGAGCAGTTCTTC. It is translated as CASSLSRDSSYNEQFF.

This rearrangement joins TRBV9 to TRBJ2-1, with unresolved D. This CDR3 is 14 amino acids long. The V gene lost 0 bases and the J gene lost 6 bases, with 10 bases spanning the gap. Germline V gene sequence: CDR1 SGDLS, CDR2 YYNGEE. The CDR3 loop reads CASSVAGSANEQFF. The CDR3 region has the DNA TGTGCCAGCAGCGTAGCCGGCTCGGCCAATGAGCAGTTCTTC.

The chain links TRBV6-6 to TRBJ2-7; no definite D call. The CDR3 contains 14 residues. The V end was cut by 4 bases, the J end by 1 base, with 11 bases between. Looked up from germline, CDR1 is MNHNY and CDR2 is SVGAGI (reference sequence). CDR3 DNA sequence: TGTGCCAGCAGTTCGTCTGGAAATTCCTACGAGCAGTACTTC. Its protein is CASSSSGNSYEQYF.

This rearrangement joins TRBV5-4 to TRBJ2-1, with TRBD1 as a possible D gene (5 bases). Germline-derived CDR1 and CDR2 are SGHNT and YYREEE (reference sequence). With 1 base removed from V and 5 bases from J, the gap between germline ends came to 13 bases. The CDR3 covers 15 residues. The CDR3, as DNA: TGTGCCAGCAGCTTGCCCGGGCAGGGCCACAATGAGCAGTTCTTC. This gives the protein CASSLPGQGHNEQFF. Complete variable domain (other parts from reference TRBV5-4 and TRBJ2-1): ETGVTQSPTHLIKTRGQQVTLRCSSQSGHNTVSWYQQALGQGPQFIFQYYREEENGRGNFPPRFSGLQFPNYSSELNVNALELDDSALYLCASSLPGQGHNEQFFGPGTRLTVL.

The genes are TRBV6-5 and TRBJ1-2; the match to TRBD1 covers 9 bases. CDR1 is MNHEY and CDR2 is SVGAGI in the germline V gene. The CDR3 is 14 residues long. Trimming removed 0 bases from V and 7 bases from J; junction bases left unmatched: 3. The CDR3 DNA follows: TGTGCCAGCAGTTACTCGGGACAGGGAGGTGGCTACACCTTC. Its translation is CASSYSGQGGGYTF.

Turning to this clone: Distinct nucleotide sequences in the sample also encode this CDR3. The chain joins TRBV30 to TRBJ1-1; D possibly corresponds to TRBD1 (5 bases). This CDR3 spans 13 amino acids. Trimming left V 0 bases short and J 3 bases short, with 8 bases between. Germline V CDR1 and CDR2: GTSNPN, SVGIG (reference sequence). CDR3 sequence reads: CAWSVRGYTEAFF. The CDR3 DNA sequence: TGTGCCTGGAGTGTACGGGGGTACACTGAAGCTTTCTTT.